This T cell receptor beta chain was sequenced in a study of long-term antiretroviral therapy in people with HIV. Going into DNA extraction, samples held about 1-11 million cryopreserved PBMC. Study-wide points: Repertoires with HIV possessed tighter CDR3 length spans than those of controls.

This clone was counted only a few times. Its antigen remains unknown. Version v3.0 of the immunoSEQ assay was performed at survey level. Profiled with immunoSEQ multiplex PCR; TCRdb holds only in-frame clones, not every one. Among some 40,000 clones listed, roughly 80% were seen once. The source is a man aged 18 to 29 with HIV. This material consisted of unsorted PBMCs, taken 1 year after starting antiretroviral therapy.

CDR3 in amino acids: CASSQDPGLAVYNEQFF. The DNA of the CDR3 is TGTGCCAGCAGCCAAGATCCGGGACTAGCGGTCTACAATGAGCAGTTCTTC. The rearrangement joins TRBV4-2 to TRBJ2-1; 11 bases are a match to TRBD2. J lost 3 bases, V lost 0 bases, and 4 bases had no gene match. The CDR3 totals 17 residues. Germline lookup yields CDR1 LGHNA and CDR2 YNFKEQ.